These T cell receptor beta chains were read from a single sample in a study of CD8 T cells in ankylosing spondylitis. Each CDR3 protein gets one entry after TCRdb re-called the 5' RACE reads with MiXCR. The table lists roughly 440,000 distinct CDR3 sequences, 17% of them singletons. The source material was blood, either unsorted or a sorted T cell fraction (not recorded which). The receptors were sampled from a male donor with ankylosing spondylitis. CDR3s include the opening cysteine and the closing phenylalanine or tryptophan. A D gene is named only where the DNA matches it firmly. The size entry is marked missing in some rows and otherwise reads once, few, many or a size class.

d_call | j_call | v_call | clone_size | cdr3_length | cdr3_nt | cdr3_aa
. | TRBJ2-1 | TRBV7-2 | . | 13 | TGTGCCAGCAGCTTAGGGGGTGGGGGTGAGCAGTTCTTC | CASSLGGGGEQFF
TRBD2 | TRBJ2-1 | TRBV12-3/TRBV12-4 | many | 15 | TGTGCCAGCAGTCTGGGACTAGGGTCCTACAATGAGCAGTTCTTC | CASSLGLGSYNEQFF
. | TRBJ2-7 | TRBV15 | few | 14 | TGTGCCACCAGCAGAGGGTGGGCAGGGGAAGAGCAGTACTTC | CATSRGWAGEEQYF
TRBD2 | TRBJ2-3 | TRBV29-1 | . | 15 | TGCAGCGTTGGGGGGACTAGCGAGATAACAGATACGCAGTATTTT | CSVGGTSEITDTQYF
TRBD1 | TRBJ1-3 | TRBV5-1 | few | 15 | TGCGCCAGCAGCCTGGGACAGGTCTCGGCGGGCACCATATATTTT | CASSLGQVSAGTIYF
. | TRBJ2-1 | TRBV28 | . | 13 | TGTGCCAGCACGGGCACCAGGGGAAATGAGCAGTTCTTC | CASTGTRGNEQFF
. | TRBJ2-3 | TRBV5-5 | . | 14 | TGTGCCAGCACCAGAAGACTCTCCACAGATACGCAGTATTTT | CASTRRLSTDTQYF
. | TRBJ1-1 | TRBV20-1 | . | 13 | TGCAGTGCTGGAACAGGGCGGGCCACTGAAGCTTTCTTT | CSAGTGRATEAFF
. | TRBJ1-3 | TRBV2 | many | 14 | TGTGCCAGCAGTTGGGCGGCCTCTGGAAACACCATATATTTT | CASSWAASGNTIYF
. | TRBJ1-5 | TRBV20-1 | few | 15 | TGCAGTGCTATCCGACAGGAGGGGGGAAATCAGCCCCAGCATTTT | CSAIRQEGGNQPQHF
. | TRBJ1-1 | TRBV2 | few | 14 | TGTGCCAGCAGTGTGTTAGCTGTGAACACTGAAGCTTTCTTT | CASSVLAVNTEAFF
. | TRBJ1-5 | TRBV10-2 | many | 13 | TGCGCCAGCAGTGAGCCCGGGACCACTGCCCAGCATTTT | CASSEPGTTAQHF
TRBD2 | TRBJ2-1 | TRBV20-1 | . | 16 | TGCAGTGCTAGAGATGGCGGGAGGGCCGGGGCGGGCGAGCAGTTCTTC | CSARDGGRAGAGEQFF
. | TRBJ2-1 | TRBV4-1 | many | 14 | TGCGCCAGCAGCCAAGCTGACTCCTACAATGAGCAGTTCTTC | CASSQADSYNEQFF
. | TRBJ1-4 | TRBV20-1 | few | 12 | TGCAGTGCTAGGTCCTTAAATGAAAAACTGTTTTTT | CSARSLNEKLFF
TRBD1 | TRBJ1-5 | TRBV12-3/TRBV12-4 | many | 16 | TGTGCCAGCAGTCCAGGACAGGGGGGGGGCAATCAGCCCCAGCATTTT | CASSPGQGGGNQPQHF
TRBD2 | TRBJ2-1 | TRBV18 | few | 15 | TGTGCCAGCTCATTTTCTAGCGGGTTCTTGGATGAGCAGTTCTTC | CASSFSSGFLDEQFF
TRBD1 | TRBJ1-2 | TRBV6-1 | few | 15 | TGTGCCAGCAACCAGAAACCAGGGGGGAGGTATGGCTACACCTTC | CASNQKPGGRYGYTF
. | TRBJ1-3 | TRBV6-2/TRBV6-3 | few | 15 | TGTGCCAGCAGAAAAGGACAAGCCTCTGGAAACACCATATATTTT | CASRKGQASGNTIYF
. | TRBJ2-7 | TRBV7-8 | . | 16 | TGTGCCAGCAGCTCATCAACAGGGTCTCTTCCCTACGAGCAGTACTTC | CASSSSTGSLPYEQYF
TRBD2 | TRBJ2-1 | TRBV28 | few | 15 | TGTGCCAGCAGTTTTTTAGCGGGAGGTTCGGATGAGCAGTTCTTC | CASSFLAGGSDEQFF
. | TRBJ2-2 | TRBV7-2 | many | 15 | TGTGCCAGCAGCCGTGGTGCCTGGGCCTCCGGGGAGCTGTTTTTT | CASSRGAWASGELFF
. | TRBJ1-4 | TRBV20-1 | few | 14 | TGCAGTGCCAAACGGGGGTATGGGGATGAAAAACTGTTTTTT | CSAKRGYGDEKLFF
TRBD2 | TRBJ2-7 | TRBV20-1 | . | 13 | TGCAGTGCTAGTGGGGGGACTAGCTACGAGCAGTACTTC | CSASGGTSYEQYF
. | TRBJ2-7 | TRBV5-1 | few | 15 | TGCGCCAGCAGCCCATACGTCTCTAGCTCCTACGAGCAGTACTTC | CASSPYVSSSYEQYF
TRBD2 | TRBJ2-2 | TRBV4-3 | . | 19 | TGCGCCAGCAGCCCCTCGATCGGGCTAGCGGGAGGTGTCACCGGGGAGCTGTTTTTT | CASSPSIGLAGGVTGELFF
. | TRBJ1-4 | TRBV4-1 | . | 15 | TGCGCCAGCAGCCGCGATCGAATAGGGAATGAAAAACTGTTTTTT | CASSRDRIGNEKLFF
. | TRBJ2-4 | TRBV9 | . | 13 | TGTGCCAGCAGCGTAAGGGGGGAGTCCATTCAGTACTTC | CASSVRGESIQYF
. | TRBJ1-2 | TRBV3-1 | . | 14 | TGTGCCAGCAGCGTCGGACGGGACAACTATGGCTACACCTTC | CASSVGRDNYGYTF
. | TRBJ2-1 | TRBV7-3 | . | 17 | TGTGCCAGCAGCCGAGGAGGTGCAAAGGGTTCCTACAATGAGCAGTTCTTC | CASSRGGAKGSYNEQFF
TRBD2 | TRBJ2-3 | TRBV10-3 | . | 14 | TGTGCCATCAGTGTCGGCGGGAGAGAGTATACGCAGTATTTT | CAISVGGREYTQYF
. | TRBJ2-3 | TRBV9 | . | 15 | TGTGCCAGCAGCCCCCGTTTTTCGGGCACAGATACGCAGTATTTT | CASSPRFSGTDTQYF
TRBD2 | TRBJ2-2 | TRBV9 | . | 18 | TGTGCCAGCAGCGTGAGACTAGCGGGAGCTAGGGGCACCGGGGAGCTGTTTTTT | CASSVRLAGARGTGELFF
. | TRBJ1-1 | TRBV5-1 | few | 15 | TGCGCCAGCAGCTTGGAAGGGACACTTAACACTGAAGCTTTCTTT | CASSLEGTLNTEAFF
. | TRBJ1-5 | TRBV3-1 | few | 12 | TGTGCCAGCAGCCAAGCTGGTCAGCCCCAGCATTTT | CASSQAGQPQHF
TRBD1 | TRBJ2-2 | TRBV20-1 | . | 14 | TGCAGTGCAGGGGGACAGAAGAACACCGGGGAGCTGTTTTTT | CSAGGQKNTGELFF
. | TRBJ1-5 | TRBV20-1 | . | 12 | TGCAGTGCTACAGACAGCAATCAGCCCCAGAATTTT | CSATDSNQPQNF
TRBD2 | TRBJ2-3 | TRBV12-3/TRBV12-4 | few | 15 | TGTGCCAGCAGCAGGGAGCGGGGACTCACAGATACGCAGTATTTT | CASSRERGLTDTQYF
. | TRBJ2-2 | TRBV7-9 | . | 15 | TGTGCCAGCAGCTCAGGGACCGCCCGGACCGGGGAGCTGTTTTTT | CASSSGTARTGELFF
TRBD2 | TRBJ2-1 | TRBV5-5 | . | 17 | TGTGCCAGCAGCTTGGTGGCGACTAGCGGGAGTCTAGGTGAGCAGTTCTTC | CASSLVATSGSLGEQFF
. | TRBJ1-1 | TRBV11-2 | few | 16 | TGTGCCAGCAGCTTAGGGCGGGGTTGGGCGAACACTGAAGCTTTCTTT | CASSLGRGWANTEAFF
TRBD2 | TRBJ2-1 | TRBV3-1 | . | 16 | TGTGCCAGCAGTCTTGAAGGGACTAGCGGGAGTAATGAGCAGTTCTTC | CASSLEGTSGSNEQFF
TRBD2 | TRBJ2-3 | TRBV30 | . | 14 | TGTGCCTGGTCACCGGGACTACCCACAGATACGCAGTATTTT | CAWSPGLPTDTQYF
. | TRBJ2-7 | TRBV11-2 | few | 15 | TGTGCCAGCAGCTTAGGGGCAAAAATCTCCTACGAGCAGTACTTC | CASSLGAKISYEQYF
TRBD1 | TRBJ2-6 | TRBV19 | . | 17 | TGTGCCAGTAGTATCGCGACAGGGGCCTCTGGGGCCAACGTCCTGACTTTC | CASSIATGASGANVLTF